This T cell receptor beta chain was found in a study of T-cell memory formation after mild COVID-19. Study context: TCR clusters were mostly confined to one donor each.

This clonotype was counted at least ten times. Its antigen remains unidentified. Using its own MiXCR run on the 5' RACE reads, TCRdb lists one record per CDR3 protein. The data hold about 180,000 distinct CDR3 sequences, with about 18% observed a single time. Findings and limits, study-wide: Cross-reactive memory apparently joined, as some responding clones appeared in pre-infection memory.

Per germline, CDR1 SGHRS and CDR2 YFSETQ. The CDR3 sequence is 14 residues long. The ends were cut back, 2 bases at V and 5 bases at J, with 10 bases in the middle. Sequences were obtained from PBMCs or a T cell subset sorted from them (not recorded which). The TCR comes from a man aged 18-30 years who had mild COVID-19 (a few samples of this study predate the infection). Cell type and time point are not known. The V gene is TRBV5-1, the J gene TRBJ1-4; no firm D call. The CDR3 sequence: CASSFQFNNEKLFF. The CDR3 region has the DNA TGCGCCAGCAGCTTTCAGTTTAACAATGAAAAACTGTTTTTT.